This T cell receptor (beta chain) was found in a study of T cell repertoires in cytomegalovirus infection. Overall study context: It was the public TCR beta signatures that indicated both CMV infection and matching HLA type.

The CDR3 covers 14 residues. Germline loops: CDR1 MDHEN, CDR2 SYDVKM. V was shortened by 2 bases and J by 6 bases, with 10 bases between the two germline ends. This clonotype has a handful of counts. A single record per CDR3 protein comes from TCRdb applying MiXCR to the reads. The sample contains 150,000 to 200,000 distinct CDR3 sequences, about 18% of which appear only once. The V gene is TRBV28, the J gene TRBJ2-2; D possibly matches TRBD1 or TRBD2 (5 bases each). The sequencing sample was made of CD8+ T cells from PBMCs. This receptor was taken from a human donor in good health (CMV status not recorded). Some clones in this sample may be carry-over from other donors' samples. For the CDR3, the DNA is TGTGCCAGCAGTTTACCCAGGGACGCCGGGGAGCTGTTTTTT. This sequence encodes CASSLPRDAGELFF.